Each of the 2 T cell receptor beta chains below was sequenced from the same sample in a study of siplizumab effects on memory and regulatory T cells. Assay used: immunoSEQ multiplex PCR; TCRdb lists only in-frame clones, some missing. Among 85,000 to 120,000 clones, approximately 90% were seen once, and the ten largest hold 0.9% to 1.4%. Sequencing was carried out using CD4+ T cells sorted from blood. Receptor source: a human donor in good health.

The genes are TRBV30 and TRBJ1-2; D remains unclear. Germline assignment: CDR1 GTSNPN and CDR2 SVGIG (reference sequence). V was cut by 0 bases and J by 2 bases, with 10 bases left in between. The CDR3 covers 14 residues. The CDR3 loop is CAWSVRRKNYGYTF. CDR3 sequence (DNA): TGTGCCTGGAGTGTAAGAAGGAAAAACTATGGCTACACCTTC.

The gene calls are TRBV28 and TRBJ2-7, with D possibly matching TRBD2 (6 bases). The V and J ends lost 6 bases and 7 bases respectively, with 22 bases between them. Germline CDR1 is MDHEN and CDR2 is SYDVKM. CDR3 length: 15 amino acids. The CDR3: CASSPRGGGRLEQYF. The CDR3 coding sequence is TGTGCCAGCAGCCCCCGTGGGGGAGGTAGGTTGGAGCAGTACTTC.